This T cell receptor (beta chain) came from a study of T cell repertoires in cytomegalovirus infection. In the study overall: Alongside well-studied HLA-B-restricted CMV epitopes, recently identified HLA-C-restricted CMV epitopes were also used.

As concerns this clonotype: The antigen is undetermined.

The CDR3 spans 13 residues. Germline V gene sequence: CDR1 SGHRS, CDR2 YFSETQ. Trimming cost V 0 bases and J 6 bases, with 6 bases left between them. TCRdb reanalysed the reads using MiXCR and keeps one entry per CDR3 protein. The sample consists of under 200,000 distinct CDR3 sequences, roughly 22% of them appearing once. This specimen consisted of CD8+ T cells from cultured PBMCs, obtained from culture after CMV antigen stimulation. The TCR sequence derives from a human donor in good health (CMV status not recorded). Some clones in this sample may be carry-over from other donors' samples. The V and J genes are TRBV5-1 and TRBJ2-2; D uncertain. Here the CDR3 reads CASSLAAAGELFF. CDR3 bases: TGCGCCAGCAGCTTGGCCGCGGCCGGGGAGCTGTTTTTT.